The 3 T cell receptor beta chains below were found in one sample sequenced in a study of blood T cell repertoires in COVID-19. The repertoire was sequenced with immunoSEQ multiplex PCR; TCRdb's copy has only in-frame clones and lacks some. The repertoire holds some 300,000 clones, approximately 88% seen once, with 5.5% to 7% in the top ten. The sequenced sample was peripheral blood. These receptors all come from a woman in her thirties who had recovered from COVID-19.

The genes are TRBV7-3 and TRBJ2-3; the match to TRBD2 covers 15 bases. Germline assignment: CDR1 SGHTA and CDR2 FQGTGA. This CDR3 has 18 residues. The ends lost 5 bases at V and 2 bases at J; junction bases unmatched: 8. The CDR3 nucleotides are TGTGCCAGCAGCCCTAGGACTAGCGGGGGGGCAAACACAGATACGCAGTATTTT. Amino acids: CASSPRTSGGANTDTQYF.

This clone is a singleton in its sample. The chain combines TRBV7-9 with TRBJ1-3, with 7 bases aligning to TRBD1. The CDR3 totals 16 residues. Germline V gene lookup returns CDR1 SEHNR and CDR2 FQNEAQ (reference sequence). V lost 6 bases and J lost 0; bases outside the gene matches: 8. CDR3 in DNA: TGTGCCAGCAGACTGGACAGGTCTCGCTCTGGAAACACCATATATTTT. Protein: CASRLDRSRSGNTIYF.

The J gene is TRBJ1-3, the V gene TRBV2; D is unresolved. Germline lookup yields CDR1 SNHLY and CDR2 FYNNEI. The CDR3 totals 13 residues. Trimming left V 5 bases short and J 4 bases short, with 9 bases between. The DNA of the CDR3 is TGTGCCAGCAGTCCGTCGGGAGGAAACACCATATATTTT. It codes for CASSPSGGNTIYF.